Each of the 17 T cell receptor beta chains below was sequenced from the same sample in a study of breast tumors, draining lymph nodes, adjacent tissues (dated by TCRdb to the mid-2010s). Library creation used multiplex PCR. TCRdb shows the sequencer as Illumina HiSeq 2000. In-frame beta chains were kept once TCRdb had trimmed the public reads at Q25 with fastp and called clones with MiXCR. Identical CDR3 protein sequences are pooled into one entry, listed with their most common genes and DNA. The sample profile shows about 21,000 distinct CDR3 sequences; about two fifths of them were found once. Jointly, the top ten make up around 24% of the sample. The sequenced material came from breast tumor tissue. The receptors derive from a female donor with breast cancer. Some clones in this sample may be carry-over from other donors' samples.

This chain links TRBV19 with TRBJ2-1; weak D call: TRBD2 (6 bases). CDR1 is LNHDA and CDR2 is SQIVND in the germline V gene (reference sequence). Trimming removed 8 bases at V and 4 bases at J, with 21 bases between. This CDR3 is built from 16 residues. Written as DNA, the CDR3 is TGTGCCAGTTACCCCGGAGGGCGGGTTGGGTACAATGAGCAGTTCTTC. As protein: CASYPGGRVGYNEQFF.

The chain combines TRBV6-1 with TRBJ2-1; D might be TRBD1 (6 bases). The CDR3 is made up of 16 amino acids. Germline values: CDR1 MNHNS, CDR2 SASEGT. Trimming took off 5 bases at V and 6 bases at J, with 20 bases between the two ends. Here the CDR3 DNA reads TGTGCCAGCAGTCCAGACAGGACCCCTGTGGGCAATGAGCAGTTCTTC. Its protein is CASSPDRTPVGNEQFF.

This chain joins TRBV20-1 and TRBJ2-5, with 9 bases lining up with TRBD1. CDR3 length equals 14 residues. Germline V gene sequence: CDR1 DFQATT, CDR2 SNEGSKA (reference sequence). After removal of 6 bases from V and 2 bases from J, the junction contained 7 bases not matched to a gene. CDR3 nucleotides: TGCAGTGCAGATAGGACAGGGGCTCAAGAGACCCAGTACTTC. The encoded protein is CSADRTGAQETQYF.

This clonotype was observed at least ten times. This may be a read error: a much more frequent sequence differs by one nucleotide. The chain joins TRBV11-3 to TRBJ2-5; D tentatively fits TRBD1 or TRBD2 (6 bases each). Germline values: CDR1 SGHNT, CDR2 YENEEA. V lost 2 bases, J lost 7 bases, and 11 bases lay in between. CDR3 length: 13 residues. The CDR3 sequence is CASSLRGEATQYF. DNA of the CDR3: TGTGCCAGCAGCTTAAGGGGGGAAGCGACCCAGTACTTC.

This chain links TRBV9 with TRBJ1-2; D uncertain. Germline assignment: CDR1 SGDLS and CDR2 YYNGEE. V was shortened by 1 base and J by 6 bases, with 19 bases between the two germline ends. This CDR3 is 16 amino acids long. DNA for the CDR3: TGTGCCAGCAGCGTATCTTCCTCCCCCGGGCCAGATGGCTACACCTTC. Protein product: CASSVSSSPGPDGYTF.

This clonotype is medium-sized within its sample. This rearrangement joins TRBV5-1 to TRBJ1-2; D is possibly TRBD1 (5 bases). Trimming shortened V by 2 bases and J by 3 bases, and 11 bases separated the two germline ends. This CDR3 comprises 14 residues. From germline, CDR1 is SGHRS and CDR2 YFSETQ. CDR3 in DNA: TGCGCCAGCAGCTTCACAGGAGCATACTATGGCTACACCTTC. This sequence encodes CASSFTGAYYGYTF.

This clonotype occurred once. The chain uses TRBV10-2 and TRBJ1-2, with no clear D. Germline values: CDR1 WSHSY, CDR2 SAAADI. The CDR3 has 12 residues. Trimming left V 6 bases short and J 8 bases short, with 13 bases between. CDR3 coding DNA: TGCGCCAGCAGCCATACCCCAGGAGGCTACACCTTC. It is translated as CASSHTPGGYTF.

The V gene is TRBV6-2 or TRBV6-3, the J gene TRBJ2-1, with 8 nucleotides matching TRBD2. The germline gives CDR1 MNHEY, CDR2 SVGEGT. This CDR3 comprises 14 residues. Trimming took 2 bases from V and 9 from J; bases not matched to a gene: 6. This chain's CDR3 is CASSYTGLVGEQFF. In DNA form, the CDR3 reads TGTGCCAGCAGTTACACGGGACTAGTTGGTGAGCAGTTCTTC.

This clonotype was observed at least ten times. The CDR3 region is CSARDEGIGDRPYGYTF. CDR3 DNA sequence: TGCAGTGCTAGAGATGAGGGGATCGGGGACAGGCCCTATGGCTACACCTTC. This rearrangement joins TRBV20-1 to TRBJ1-2; TRBD1 aligns across 8 bases. V lost 0 bases and J lost 4; bases outside the gene matches: 13. CDR3 length: 17 amino acids. Germline CDR1 and CDR2: DFQATT and SNEGSKA (reference sequence).

This clonotype was seen only once. This rearrangement joins TRBV6-1 to TRBJ2-4, with D possibly being TRBD1 or TRBD2 (5 bases each). Between the trimmed V and J ends, which lost 6 bases and 0 bases, there was a span of 21 bases. The germline CDR1 and CDR2 sequences are MNHNS and SASEGT. The CDR3 is 18 amino acids. CDR3 nucleotides: TGTGCCAGCAGACTTATCGAGGGACCAGAACTAGCCAAAAACATTCAGTACTTC. Its translation: CASRLIEGPELAKNIQYF.

Ten or more counts support this clonotype. This chain connects TRBV18 to TRBJ1-6; D is possibly TRBD1 (5 bases). CDR3 size: 16 residues. Germline assignment: CDR1 KGHSH and CDR2 LQKENI. The V end was cut by 2 bases, the J end by 7 bases, with 15 bases between. The DNA of the CDR3 is TGTGCCAGCTCACCATTGGCCGCGTCAGGGAATTCACCCCTCCACTTT. Amino acids: CASSPLAASGNSPLHF.

This clonotype was seen ten or more times. The chain employs TRBV4-1 and TRBJ1-4; D possibly corresponds to TRBD1 (5 bases). Germline-derived CDR1 and CDR2 are MGHRA and YSYEKL. Trimming shortened V by 1 base and J by 5 bases, and 20 bases separated the two germline ends. The length of the CDR3 is 18 residues. CDR3 in DNA: TGCGCCAGCAGCCAAGCCAGACCGGGACTGGGGAGAAATGAAAAACTGTTTTTT. It specifies CASSQARPGLGRNEKLFF.

A few counts support this clonotype. This chain links TRBV19 with TRBJ1-5; D possibly corresponds to TRBD1 (5 bases). V gave up 5 bases and J gave up 6 bases, with 11 bases separating them. Germline V gene data show CDR1 as LNHDA and CDR2 as SQIVND (reference sequence). CDR3 length: 13 amino acids. CDR3 sequence reads: CASSRGVRQPQHF. The CDR3 coding sequence is TGTGCCAGTAGTCGAGGGGTGCGTCAGCCCCAGCATTTT. Supplemented by reference TRBV19 and TRBJ1-5, the full variable domain reads DGGITQSPKYLFRKEGQNVTLSCEQNLNHDAMYWYRQDPGQGLRLIYYSQIVNDFQKGDIAEGYSVSREKKESFPLTVTSAQKNPTAFYLCASSRGVRQPQHFGDGTRLSIL.

This clonotype was found a few times. This chain connects TRBV10-3 to TRBJ1-2; D is unclear. Trimming cost V 0 bases and J 8 bases, with 4 bases left between them. This CDR3 region has 11 residues. Germline values: CDR1 ENHRY, CDR2 SYGVKD. In DNA form, the CDR3 reads TGTGCCATCAGTGAGTCGAGCGGCTACACCTTC. Its translation: CAISESSGYTF.

The chain joins TRBV24-1 to TRBJ1-2; 9 bases map to TRBD1. This CDR3 spans 14 amino acids. Germline lookup yields CDR1 KGHDR and CDR2 SFDVKD. Trimming removed 4 bases from V and 2 bases from J; junction bases left unmatched: 1. The CDR3, as DNA: TGTGCCACCAGTGAACAGGGGGCGAACTATGGCTACACCTTC. Translating gives CATSEQGANYGYTF.

The chain uses TRBV14 and TRBJ1-6, with D maybe TRBD1 (5 bases). Germline V CDR1 and CDR2: SGHDN, FVKESK. CDR3 length: 14 residues. Trimming took 0 bases from V and 10 from J, leaving 10 bases between them. The CDR3 is CASSQEAGSSPLHF. In DNA form, the CDR3 reads TGTGCCAGCAGCCAAGAGGCAGGGTCCTCACCCCTCCACTTT. Full variable domain (remainder filled in from reference TRBV14 and TRBJ1-6): EAGVTQFPSHSVIEKGQTVTLRCDPISGHDNLYWYRRVMGKEIKFLLHFVKESKQDESGMPNNRFLAERTGGTYSTLKVQPAELEDSGVYFCASSQEAGSSPLHFGNGTRLTVT.

This clonotype came up many times. The chain joins TRBV14 to TRBJ1-6; D remains ambiguous. Trimming left V 6 bases short and J 5 bases short, with 26 bases between. CDR3 length: 19 amino acids. Per the germline V gene, CDR1 is SGHDN and CDR2 is FVKESK. Written as DNA, the CDR3 is TGTGCCAGCAGGTCCCGGGGTGGATCGAGCCCGCTGGATAATTCACCCCTCCACTTT. It yields the protein CASRSRGGSSPLDNSPLHF.